The source of this T cell receptor beta chain is a study of T cell clonality in common variable immunodeficiency (dated by TCRdb to the mid-2010s). Study-wide conclusions, independent of this receptor: CVID TCRbeta sequences were reported to have fewer deletions and N-nucleotide insertions and to lack highly modified clones with 13 or more V deletions. Fewer TCRbeta clones were shared among CVID subjects than among healthy controls (p < 0.0001). Differences among patients in the CVID cohort limited the correlations between repertoire features and clinical complications. It was noted by the authors that sequencing of the repertoires of T cell subpopulations would be needed to clarify the cause of the increased clonality in CVID. TCRbeta clonality was higher in CVID subjects than in healthy controls (t-test p = 0.018), and the increase was most characteristic of about a third of subjects. Even though DNA input was the same, control samples had an average of approximately 82,000 unique sequences each, compared with roughly 32,000 in CVID samples.

Predominantly Caucasian heritage was noted among both the CVID patients and the healthy controls. Heparinized peripheral whole blood samples of about 4.5 to 8 ml were collected from each donor. TCRbeta CDR3 repertoires were sequenced from genomic DNA of adults with common variable immune deficiency (CVID) and healthy adult controls. The control group was made up of roughly 22 healthy adult volunteers (around 10 male and approximately twelve female) whose ages ranged from about 20 to 66 years, with a mean age of 34. To isolate peripheral blood mononuclear cells, diluted blood was subjected to density centrifugation over Hypaque 1077 or Ficoll-Paque. Genomic DNA was obtained from unsorted mononuclear cells through either Qiagen column purification or a centrifugation-based method. From the cysteine up to the phenylalanine, the CDR3 has a length of 15 residues. Sequencing covers 36 bases of the CDR3, shown here with the frame starting at base 1. The CDR1 and CDR2 encoded by the germline V gene (reference sequence) are MNHEY and SMNVEV.

CVID samples and control samples contributed equivalent amounts of genomic DNA as sequencing input. For every sample, a 60 bp segment covering the rearranged TCRbeta CDR3 region was amplified and then sequenced. The immunoSEQ assay, a bias-corrected multiplex PCR combined with high-throughput sequencing, was used to amplify TCRbeta. In the authors' own workflow: Each unique nucleotide sequence was treated as a clone and annotated with V, D and J genes, copy number and frequency. Sequences were labeled productive if in frame, and non-productive if out of frame or containing stop codons. Clonality was calculated from Shannon's entropy as previously described. Mean CDR3 Kyte-Doolittle hydropathy was derived from the predicted amino acid sequences of productive clones. Scaled V gene usage was hierarchically clustered using Manhattan distance and complete linkage with the R hclust function. Sharing of clones by CDR3 amino acid sequence was evaluated by resampling 12 repertoires per group over 100 rounds. Repertoires were searched for 70 published EBV-specific and nearly 250 published CMV-specific TCRbeta sequences. Analysis left out a couple of CVID samples that produced under 10,000 sequences, so approximately 40 CVID repertoires remained. Held by TCRdb, this immuneACCESS table contains in-frame sequences only and omits some clones. Under half of the omission traces to an unresolved V gene where checked; the cause of the rest is unknown. That table supplies the V and J calls and clone size; D and trimming were determined from the DNA. With tens of thousands of clones recorded, this sample contains no clone counted only once. The ten largest clonotypes hold roughly 8.9% of the sample.

This clone was seen repeatedly, ten times or more. What this receptor recognizes is not known. Read coverage stops 3 residues before the CDR3 terminus; the germline J gene supplies the remainder. The receptor was isolated from a person aged 18 to 70 in good health. The sample taken for sequencing was peripheral blood mononuclear cells. The chain is made from TRBV27 and TRBJ2-7, with 7 bases in between that match TRBD2. The CDR3 here reads CARPSLCLADYEQYF. The CDR3 bases that were read are TGTGCGAGGCCGTCGTTATGCCTAGCGGACTACGAG.